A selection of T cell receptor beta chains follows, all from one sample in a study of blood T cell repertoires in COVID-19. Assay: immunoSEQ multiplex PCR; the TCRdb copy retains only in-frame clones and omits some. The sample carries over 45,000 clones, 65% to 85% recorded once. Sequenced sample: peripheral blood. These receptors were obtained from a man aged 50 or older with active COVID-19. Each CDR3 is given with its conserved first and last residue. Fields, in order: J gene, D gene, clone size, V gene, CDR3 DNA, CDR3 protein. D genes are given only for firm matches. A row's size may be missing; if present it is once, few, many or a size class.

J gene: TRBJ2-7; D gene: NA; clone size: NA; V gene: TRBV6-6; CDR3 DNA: TGTGCCAGCAGTTACTCGAGAGTCCACGAGCAGTACTTC; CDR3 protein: CASSYSRVHEQYF
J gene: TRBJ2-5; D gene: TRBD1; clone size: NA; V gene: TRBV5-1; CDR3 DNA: TGCGCCAGCAGCTTAGGACAGGGCCAAGAGACCCAGTACTTC; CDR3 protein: CASSLGQGQETQYF
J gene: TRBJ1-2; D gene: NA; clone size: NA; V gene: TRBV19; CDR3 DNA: TGTGCCAGTAGGCCTACAGGGAGCTATGGCTACACCTTC; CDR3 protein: CASRPTGSYGYTF
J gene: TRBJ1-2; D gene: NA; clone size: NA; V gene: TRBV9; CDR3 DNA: TGTGCCAGCAGCGTGAGTAGCTATGGCTACACCTTC; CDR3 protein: CASSVSSYGYTF
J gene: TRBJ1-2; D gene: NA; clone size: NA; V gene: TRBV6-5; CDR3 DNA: TGTGCCAGCAGTTACGCGGACAGAGTCTATGGCTACACCTTC; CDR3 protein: CASSYADRVYGYTF
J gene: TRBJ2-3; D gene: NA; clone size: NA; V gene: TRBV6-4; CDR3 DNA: TGTGCCAGCAGTGAGTTCGAGGGTTTTAGTTCAGATACGCAGTATTTT; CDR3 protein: CASSEFEGFSSDTQYF
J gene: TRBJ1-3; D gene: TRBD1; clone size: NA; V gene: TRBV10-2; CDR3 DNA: TGCGCCAGCAGACAGGGGCCCGGAAACACCATATATTTT; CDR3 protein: CASRQGPGNTIYF
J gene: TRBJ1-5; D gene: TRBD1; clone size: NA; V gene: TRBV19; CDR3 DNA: TGTGCCAGTATGGGACAGCGCATCAATCAGCCCCAGCATTTT; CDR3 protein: CASMGQRINQPQHF
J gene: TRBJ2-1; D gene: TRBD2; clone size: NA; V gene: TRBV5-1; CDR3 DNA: TGCGCCAGCAGCTCTGAGAGGACTAGTTCACACGAGCAGTTCTTC; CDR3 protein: CASSSERTSSHEQFF
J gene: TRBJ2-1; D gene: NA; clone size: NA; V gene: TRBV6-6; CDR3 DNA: TGTGCCAGCAGCCGCGGGACGGGATACAATGAGCAGTTCTTC; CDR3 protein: CASSRGTGYNEQFF
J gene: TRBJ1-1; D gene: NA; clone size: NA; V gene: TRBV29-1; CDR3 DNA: TGCAGCGTCAAGGGTGCCCGGGGTGGGAGGAACACTGAAGCTTTCTTT; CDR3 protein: CSVKGARGGRNTEAFF
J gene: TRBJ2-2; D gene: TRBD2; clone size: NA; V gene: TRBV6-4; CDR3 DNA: TGTGCCAGCAGTGACGCGGGGGAGAACACCGGGGAGCTGTTTTTT; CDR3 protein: CASSDAGENTGELFF
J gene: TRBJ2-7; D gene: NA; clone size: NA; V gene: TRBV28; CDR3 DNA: TGTGCCAGCAGTCCGCTGGGGGCCGGCTGGGAGCAGTACTTC; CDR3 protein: CASSPLGAGWEQYF
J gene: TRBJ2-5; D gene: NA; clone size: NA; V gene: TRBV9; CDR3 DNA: TGTGCCAGCAGCGTAGATCCAGTCCAAGAGACCCAGTACTTC; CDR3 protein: CASSVDPVQETQYF
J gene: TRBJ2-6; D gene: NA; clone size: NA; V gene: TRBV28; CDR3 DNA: TGTGCCAGCAGTTTCATCAGGCCGTCTGGGGCCAACGTCCTGACTTTC; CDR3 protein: CASSFIRPSGANVLTF
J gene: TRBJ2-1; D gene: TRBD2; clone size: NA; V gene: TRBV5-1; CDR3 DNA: TGCGCCAGCAGCCGGCTAGCGGGGCCCTACAATGAGCAGTTCTTC; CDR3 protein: CASSRLAGPYNEQFF
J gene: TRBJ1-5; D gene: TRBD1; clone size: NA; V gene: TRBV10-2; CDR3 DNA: TGCGCCAGCAGGGACAGGGTTTGGGGCAATCAGCCCCAGCATTTT; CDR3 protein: CASRDRVWGNQPQHF
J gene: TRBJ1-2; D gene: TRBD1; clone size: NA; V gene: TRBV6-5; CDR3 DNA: TGTGCCAGCAGTTCCGGACAGGGAACGGGAGGCTACACCTTC; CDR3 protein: CASSSGQGTGGYTF
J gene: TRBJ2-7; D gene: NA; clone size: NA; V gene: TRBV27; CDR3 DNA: TGTGCCAGCTCAGGGTCTAACGAGCAGTACTTC; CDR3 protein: CASSGSNEQYF
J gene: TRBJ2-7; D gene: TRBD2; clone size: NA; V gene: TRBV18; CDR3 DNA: TGTGCCAGCTCGCTGACTAGCCCGCACCATCATTACGAGCAGTACTTC; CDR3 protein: CASSLTSPHHHYEQYF
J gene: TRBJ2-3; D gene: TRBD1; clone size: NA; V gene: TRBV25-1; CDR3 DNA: TGTGCCAGCAGTGGCTGGACAGGGGGCACAGATACGCAGTATTTT; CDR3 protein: CASSGWTGGTDTQYF
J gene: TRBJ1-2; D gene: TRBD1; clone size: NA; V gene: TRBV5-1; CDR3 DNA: TGCGCCAGCACCACCGGAGGGGCTGCGGGACAGGGGGCTGATGGCTACACCTTC; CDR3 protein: CASTTGGAAGQGADGYTF
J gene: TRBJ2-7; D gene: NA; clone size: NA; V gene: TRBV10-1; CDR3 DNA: TGCGCCAGCAGTGAACAGGCAACTTCCTACGAGCAGTACTTC; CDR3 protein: CASSEQATSYEQYF
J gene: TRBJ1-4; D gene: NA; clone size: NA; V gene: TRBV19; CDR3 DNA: TGTGCCAGTAGTTGGCGGATGGCTGAAAAACTGTTTTTT; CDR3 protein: CASSWRMAEKLFF
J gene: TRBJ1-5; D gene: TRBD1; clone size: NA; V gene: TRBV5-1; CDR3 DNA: TGCGCCAGCAGTTTGGGACAGGGGCCCAATCAGCCCCAGCATTTT; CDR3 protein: CASSLGQGPNQPQHF
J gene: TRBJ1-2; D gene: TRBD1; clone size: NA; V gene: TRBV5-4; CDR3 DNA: TGTGCCAGCAGCACAGGACAGGGGGCGCTGAACTATGGCTACACCTTC; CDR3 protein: CASSTGQGALNYGYTF
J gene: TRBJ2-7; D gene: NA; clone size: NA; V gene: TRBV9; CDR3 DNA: TGTGCCAGCAGTGCGACGGGGAGCTCCTACGAGCAGTACTTC; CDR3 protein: CASSATGSSYEQYF
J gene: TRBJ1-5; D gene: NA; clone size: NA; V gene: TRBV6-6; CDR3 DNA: TGTGCCAGCAGCCCACCAGGGAGGAGCAATCAGCCCCAGCATTTT; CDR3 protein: CASSPPGRSNQPQHF
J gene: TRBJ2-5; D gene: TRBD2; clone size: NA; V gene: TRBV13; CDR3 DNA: TGTGCCAGCAGCTGGAAGGGACTAGCGGAAGAGACCCAGTACTTC; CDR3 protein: CASSWKGLAEETQYF
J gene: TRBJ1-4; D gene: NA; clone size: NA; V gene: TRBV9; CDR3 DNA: TGTGCCAGCAGTAGGTCGGGGGGATATGAAAAACTGTTTTTT; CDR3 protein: CASSRSGGYEKLFF
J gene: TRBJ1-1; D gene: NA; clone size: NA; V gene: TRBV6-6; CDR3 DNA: TGTGCCAGCAGTGCTACAGGTGAAGCTTTCTTT; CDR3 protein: CASSATGEAFF
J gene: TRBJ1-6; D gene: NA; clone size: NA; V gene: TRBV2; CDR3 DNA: TGTGCCAGCCACCTGCACCAGGGTAGTGGTTCACCCCTCCACTTT; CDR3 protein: CASHLHQGSGSPLHF
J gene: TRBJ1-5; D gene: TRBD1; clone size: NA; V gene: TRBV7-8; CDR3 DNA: TGTGCCAGCAGCTTAGCGAGTAGGGGGCGGTGGAATCAGCCCCAGCATTTT; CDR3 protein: CASSLASRGRWNQPQHF
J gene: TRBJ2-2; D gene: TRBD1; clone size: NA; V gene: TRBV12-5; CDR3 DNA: TGTGCTAGTGGTTTGGCCCGGGGGACAGGGGGCGCGGTGGCCACCGGGGAGCTGTTTTTT; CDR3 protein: CASGLARGTGGAVATGELFF
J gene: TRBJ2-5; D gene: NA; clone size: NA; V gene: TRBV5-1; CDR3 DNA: TGCGCCAGCAGCGTTTCTAGCGCCCAAGAGACCCAGTACTTC; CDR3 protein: CASSVSSAQETQYF
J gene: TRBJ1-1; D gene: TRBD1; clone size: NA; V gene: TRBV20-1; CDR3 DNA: TGCAGTGCTAGTAAATGGGACAGGGGAAAGAACACTGAAGCTTTCTTT; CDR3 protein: CSASKWDRGKNTEAFF
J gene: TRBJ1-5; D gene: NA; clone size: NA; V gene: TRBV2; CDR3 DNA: TGTGCCAGCAGAGCAAGGGGTGGGGTCCAGCATTTT; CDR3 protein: CASRARGGVQHF
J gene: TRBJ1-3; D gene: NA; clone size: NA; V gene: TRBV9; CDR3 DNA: TGTGCCAGCGGGGCAGGGAAGGCTGGAAACACCATATATTTT; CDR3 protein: CASGAGKAGNTIYF
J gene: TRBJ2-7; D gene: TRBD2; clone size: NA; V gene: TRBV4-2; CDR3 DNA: TGTGCCAGCAGCCAAGAGCGGGGGGGAGCTTTCTACGAGCAGTACTTC; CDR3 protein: CASSQERGGAFYEQYF
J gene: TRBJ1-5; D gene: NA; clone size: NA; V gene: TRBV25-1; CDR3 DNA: TGTGCCAGCAGTGTCAAGAGGAGGGGCAATCAGCCCCAGCATTTT; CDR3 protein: CASSVKRRGNQPQHF
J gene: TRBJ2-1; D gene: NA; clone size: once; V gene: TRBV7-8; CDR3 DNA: TGTGCCACCGAGCGGTCCTTCGGGCATTCTGAGCAGTTCTTC; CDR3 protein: CATERSFGHSEQFF
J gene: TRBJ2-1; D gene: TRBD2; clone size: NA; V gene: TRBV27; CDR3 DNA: TGTGCCAGCAGTTTTTCTGCGGGGGGGTGGGATGAGCAGTTCTTC; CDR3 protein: CASSFSAGGWDEQFF
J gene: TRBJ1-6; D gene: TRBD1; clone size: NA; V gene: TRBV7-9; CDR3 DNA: TGTGCCAGCAGCTTAGAGGTCAGGGGGAACTCACCCCTCCACTTT; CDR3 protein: CASSLEVRGNSPLHF
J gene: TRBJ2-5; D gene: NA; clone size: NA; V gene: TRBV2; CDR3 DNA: TGTGCCAGCAGTCGGTCTAGCTCTATGGAGACCCAGTACTTC; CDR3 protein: CASSRSSSMETQYF
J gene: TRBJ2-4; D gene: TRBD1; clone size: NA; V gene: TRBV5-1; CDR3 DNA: TGCGCCAGCAGCGGGGGACAGGGGGCTAACATTCAGTACTTC; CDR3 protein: CASSGGQGANIQYF
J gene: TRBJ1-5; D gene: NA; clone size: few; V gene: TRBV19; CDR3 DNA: TGTGCCAGTAGCTCCCTAGGGGGGGCTCAGCCCCAGCATTTT; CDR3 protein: CASSSLGGAQPQHF
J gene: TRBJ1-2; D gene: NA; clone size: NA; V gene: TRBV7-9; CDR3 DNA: TGTGCCAGCAGCTTAAACAGGGATGGCTACACCTTC; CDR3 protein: CASSLNRDGYTF
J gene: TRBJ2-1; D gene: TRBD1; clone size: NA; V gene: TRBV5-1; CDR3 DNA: TGCGCCAGCAGCTTGGGCAGGGGGACCCTCAATGAGCAGTTCTTC; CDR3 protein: CASSLGRGTLNEQFF